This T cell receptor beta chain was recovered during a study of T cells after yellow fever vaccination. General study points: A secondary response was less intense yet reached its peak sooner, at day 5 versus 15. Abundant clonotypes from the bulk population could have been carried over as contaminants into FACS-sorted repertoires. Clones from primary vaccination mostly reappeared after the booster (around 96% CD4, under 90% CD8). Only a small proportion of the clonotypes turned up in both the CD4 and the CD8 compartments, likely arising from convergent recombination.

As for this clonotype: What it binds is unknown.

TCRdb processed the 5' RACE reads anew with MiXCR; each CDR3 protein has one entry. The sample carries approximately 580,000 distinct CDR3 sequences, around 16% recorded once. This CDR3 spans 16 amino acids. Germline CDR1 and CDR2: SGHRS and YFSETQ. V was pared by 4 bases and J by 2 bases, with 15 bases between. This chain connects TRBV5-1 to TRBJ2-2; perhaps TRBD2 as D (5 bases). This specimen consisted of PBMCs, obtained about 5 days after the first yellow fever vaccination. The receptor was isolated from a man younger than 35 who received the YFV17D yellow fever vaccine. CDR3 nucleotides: TGCGCCAGCAGCGCCCGATCCGGGGTTAACACCGGGGAGCTGTTTTTT. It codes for CASSARSGVNTGELFF.